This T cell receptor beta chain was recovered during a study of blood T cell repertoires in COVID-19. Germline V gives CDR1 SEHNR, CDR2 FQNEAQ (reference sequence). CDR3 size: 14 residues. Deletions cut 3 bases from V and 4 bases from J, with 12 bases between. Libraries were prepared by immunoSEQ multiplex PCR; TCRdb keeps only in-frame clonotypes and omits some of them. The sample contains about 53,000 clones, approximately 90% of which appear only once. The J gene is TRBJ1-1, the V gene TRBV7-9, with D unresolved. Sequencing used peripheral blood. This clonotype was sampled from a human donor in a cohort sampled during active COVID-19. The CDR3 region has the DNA TGTGCCAGCAGCTTGCTATCGGGTGGCACTGAAGCTTTCTTT. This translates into CASSLLSGGTEAFF.